The present TCR beta chain was sequenced within a study of blood T cell repertoires in COVID-19. The table came from immunoSEQ multiplex PCR; TCRdb's copy has only in-frame clones and leaves some out. The profile covers about 89,000 clones, with about 80% appearing a single time and 15% to 20% taken by the ten largest. This clone was found many times. Deletions cut 4 bases from V and 5 bases from J, with 18 bases between. The germline V gene has CDR1 MNHNS and CDR2 SASEGT. This CDR3 spans 16 amino acids. The sample taken for sequencing was peripheral blood. This chain connects TRBV6-1 to TRBJ1-5, with D possibly matching TRBD1 (6 bases). The clonotype comes from a woman older than 75 with acute or convalescent COVID-19. Written as DNA, the CDR3 is TGTGCCAGCAGTGGGCTGCGGGGGGCTCGGGATCAGCCCCAGCATTTT. This translates into CASSGLRGARDQPQHF.